This is a list of T cell receptor beta chains from one sample in a study of T cell repertoires in cytomegalovirus infection. Using its own MiXCR run on the reads, TCRdb lists one record per CDR3 protein. The table lists 700,000 to 900,000 distinct CDR3 sequences, around 29% of them singletons. These receptors have no known antigen. Sequenced material: cultured CD8+ T cells from PBMCs, taken from culture after CMV antigen stimulation. These receptors were taken from a human donor in good health (CMV status not recorded). Some clones in this sample may be carry-over from other donors' samples. Each CDR3 is given with its conserved first and last residue. The D gene is left open where the match is weak. Some rows have no size entry. The others give once, few or many, or a class for an expanded clone.

v_gene	abundance	d_gene	j_gene	CDR3aa	CDR3nt
TRBV6-1	few	.	TRBJ1-5	CASSERVYSNQPQHF	TGTGCCAGCAGTGAAAGAGTTTATAGCAATCAGCCCCAGCATTTT
TRBV9	.	.	TRBJ2-1	CASSVAGGSNEQFF	TGTGCCAGCAGCGTAGCAGGGGGGTCCAATGAGCAGTTCTTC
TRBV7-9	.	.	TRBJ2-3	CATLSRDRRDTQYF	TGTGCCACCCTCAGCAGGGATCGGCGAGATACGCAGTATTTT
TRBV7-6	many	TRBD1	TRBJ2-1	CASSLEDREHEQFF	TGTGCCAGCAGCTTAGAGGACAGGGAGCATGAGCAGTTCTTC
TRBV27	.	.	TRBJ2-7	CASSPLGPYEQYF	TGTGCCAGCAGTCCGCTGGGCCCCTACGAGCAGTACTTC
TRBV6-5	few	TRBD1	TRBJ1-1	CASSYKIGTGNTEAFF	TGTGCCAGCAGTTACAAGATCGGGACAGGGAACACTGAAGCTTTCTTT
TRBV27	few	.	TRBJ2-7	CASSPRDRGYHEQYF	TGTGCCAGCAGTCCCCGGGACCGCGGGTACCACGAGCAGTACTTC
TRBV4-3	few	.	TRBJ1-5	CASSQVRGSQQPQHF	TGCGCCAGCAGCCAAGTCCGGGGTTCGCAGCAGCCCCAGCATTTT
TRBV7-2	.	TRBD1	TRBJ2-2	CASSRRIGQGNTGELFF	TGTGCCAGCAGCCGCAGGATCGGACAGGGAAACACCGGGGAGCTGTTTTTT
TRBV2	.	TRBD2	TRBJ2-3	CASRKGAGGHRTDTQYF	TGTGCCAGCAGGAAGGGAGCGGGGGGGCATCGCACAGATACGCAGTATTTT
TRBV6-1	few	.	TRBJ2-5	CASSEGRVGRETQYF	TGTGCCAGCAGTGAAGGCCGGGTAGGGAGAGAGACCCAGTACTTC
TRBV5-4	.	TRBD1	TRBJ1-3	CASSFGQGENTIYF	TGTGCCAGCAGCTTCGGCCAGGGGGAAAACACCATATATTTT
TRBV9	.	TRBD2	TRBJ2-3	CASSVELAGGTDTQYF	TGTGCCAGCAGCGTAGAGCTAGCGGGGGGCACAGATACGCAGTATTTT
TRBV7-9	many	TRBD2	TRBJ2-1	CASSLSGGAVGEQFF	TGTGCCAGCAGCCTTAGCGGGGGGGCCGTGGGTGAGCAGTTCTTC
TRBV7-9	few	.	TRBJ2-7	CASTNGQGFGEQYF	TGTGCCAGCACTAACGGTCAGGGTTTTGGCGAGCAGTACTTC
TRBV10-1	.	.	TRBJ2-1	CASSGGGASSYNEQFF	TGCGCCAGCAGTGGGGGGGGGGCGAGCTCCTACAATGAGCAGTTCTTC
TRBV4-1	.	.	TRBJ2-2	CASSQGWQGLNTGELFF	TGCGCCAGCAGCCAAGGATGGCAGGGGCTGAACACCGGGGAGCTGTTTTTT
TRBV27	.	.	TRBJ1-4	CASSLGGVYPEKLFF	TGTGCCAGCAGTTTAGGGGGGGTCTATCCTGAAAAACTGTTTTTT
TRBV6-6	.	TRBD2	TRBJ2-7	CASIGTSGGAHEQYF	TGTGCCAGCATTGGGACTAGCGGGGGTGCCCACGAGCAGTACTTC
TRBV27	.	.	TRBJ1-5	CASSFGGVNQPQHF	TGTGCCAGCAGTTTTGGGGGAGTAAATCAGCCCCAGCATTTT
TRBV7-9	.	TRBD1	TRBJ2-7	CASSHGDREVYEQYF	TGTGCCAGCAGCCACGGGGACAGGGAGGTCTACGAGCAGTACTTC
TRBV7-2	few	TRBD1	TRBJ1-5	CASSLGPGQGEYSNQPQHF	TGTGCCAGCAGCTTAGGCCCGGGACAGGGCGAATATAGCAATCAGCCCCAGCATTTT
TRBV7-3	few	TRBD1	TRBJ2-2	CASSPGTVTGELFF	TGTGCCAGCAGCCCCGGGACAGTAACCGGGGAGCTGTTTTTT
TRBV7-6	many	.	TRBJ2-1	CASSLALGVSINNEQFF	TGTGCCAGCAGCTTAGCCCTCGGTGTCTCGATAAACAATGAGCAGTTCTTC
TRBV6-6	.	TRBD1	TRBJ2-5	CASGPGQGARGYF	TGTGCCAGCGGGCCGGGACAGGGGGCGCGAGGCTACTTC
TRBV19	.	.	TRBJ1-2	CTSSIWGSNYGYTF	TGTACCAGTAGTATTTGGGGAAGTAACTATGGCTACACCTTC
TRBV10-3	.	TRBD1	TRBJ2-7	CAISERRDRGYEQYF	TGTGCCATCAGTGAAAGGAGGGACAGGGGGTACGAGCAGTACTTC
TRBV29-1	few	.	TRBJ1-1	CSSLSRGEAFF	TGCAGCAGCCTGAGTAGGGGCGAAGCTTTCTTT
TRBV4-1	.	TRBD1	TRBJ2-7	CASSQEGWQGAREQYF	TGCGCCAGCAGCCAAGAGGGGTGGCAGGGGGCGCGCGAGCAGTACTTC
TRBV7-2	many	TRBD2	TRBJ2-1	CASSTYGGYNEQFF	TGTGCCAGCAGCACGTACGGGGGGTACAATGAGCAGTTCTTC
TRBV7-8	.	.	TRBJ2-7	CASSLDPDARKWEGEQYF	TGTGCCAGCAGCCTAGACCCGGACGCGAGGAAATGGGAAGGGGAGCAGTACTTC
TRBV14	few	TRBD2	TRBJ2-1	CASSQEWTSGNEQFF	TGTGCCAGCAGCCAAGAATGGACTAGCGGCAATGAGCAGTTCTTC
TRBV7-8	many	.	TRBJ1-4	CASSLGYGGGGEKLFF	TGTGCCAGCAGCTTAGGGTATGGGGGCGGTGGTGAAAAACTGTTTTTT
TRBV6-5	.	TRBD1	TRBJ1-1	CASSPGDRVNTEAFF	TGTGCCAGCAGTCCCGGGGACAGGGTGAACACTGAAGCTTTCTTT
TRBV2	few	TRBD1	TRBJ2-7	CASSEPPRQGLSYEQYF	TGTGCCAGCAGTGAACCCCCGAGACAGGGCCTCTCCTACGAGCAGTACTTC
TRBV6-5	many	.	TRBJ1-2	CASSYSNLGEMHGYTF	TGTGCCAGCAGTTACTCAAACCTGGGGGAAATGCATGGCTACACCTTC
TRBV7-3	.	.	TRBJ2-3	CASSPVVGSTDMQYF	TGTGCCAGCAGCCCCGTGGTTGGGAGTACAGATATGCAGTATTTT
TRBV6-5	.	TRBD2	TRBJ2-2	CASRPTSGGAPWTGELFF	TGTGCCAGCAGACCGACTAGCGGGGGGGCCCCGTGGACCGGGGAGCTGTTTTTT
TRBV4-3	few	TRBD1	TRBJ2-1	CASSTIGTVNEQFF	TGCGCCAGCAGTACGATTGGGACAGTCAATGAGCAGTTCTTC